One sample yielded the 11 T cell receptor beta chains listed below, sequenced in a study of patients and donors after allogeneic stem cell transplantation. TCRdb re-analysed the RT-PCR reads in MiXCR, keeping a single row per CDR3 protein. The table lists about 110,000 distinct CDR3 sequences, roughly 37% of them singletons. Sequencing was performed on blood, either unsorted or a sorted T cell fraction (not recorded which). The source is a human donor who was either an allogeneic HSCT recipient or a stem cell or donor lymphocyte infusion donor (not recorded which). It is not recorded whose cells these are; they may come from a transplant donor.

The chain combines TRBV21-1 with TRBJ2-7. TRBV21-1 is marked as a pseudogene. This CDR3 contains 13 residues. The CDR3 loop is CAIPKSVYYEQYF. CDR3 coding DNA: TGTGCCATCCCCAAGTCGGTATACTACGAGCAGTACTTC.

This clonotype was seen ten or more times. The J gene is TRBJ1-1, the V gene TRBV29-1; D gene unclear. The CDR3 sequence is 14 residues long. The V and J ends lost 5 bases and 7 bases respectively, with 20 bases between them. Per the germline V gene, CDR1 is SQVTM and CDR2 is ANQGSEA. CDR3 coding DNA: TGCAGCGTTCTTGGCGACGTAACTCGCTATGAAGCTTTCTTT. Its translation is CSVLGDVTRYEAFF. Looking up the rest from reference TRBV29-1 and TRBJ1-1 gives the full variable domain: SAVISQKPSRDICQRGTSLTIQCQVDSQVTMMFWYRQQPGQSLTLIATANQGSEATYESGFVIDKFPISRPNLTFSTLTVSNMSPEDSSIYLCSVLGDVTRYEAFFGQGTRLTVV.

The chain is built from TRBV7-9 and TRBJ1-1; D not certain. The CDR3 sequence is 12 residues long. The germline V and J ends were trimmed by 1 base and 8 bases, with 8 bases remaining between them. Germline V gives CDR1 SEHNR, CDR2 FQNEAQ (reference sequence). The CDR3 DNA reads as TGTGCCAGCAGCTTAGGCATAAAAGAAGCTTTCTTT. Protein product: CASSLGIKEAFF.

The chain uses TRBV7-8 and TRBJ1-1; D is unclear. This CDR3 has 13 residues. V dropped 5 bases and J dropped 1 base, with 8 bases sitting between them. Germline V gives CDR1 SGHVS, CDR2 FQNEAQ. The CDR3 bases are TGTGCCAGCAGCCTTCGGAAGAACACTGAAGCTTTCTTT. It yields the protein CASSLRKNTEAFF.

V and J are TRBV4-2 and TRBJ2-7; weak D call: TRBD1 (6 bases). The length of the CDR3 is 15 residues. Trimming left V 1 base short and J 2 bases short, with 12 bases between. CDR1 LGHNA and CDR2 YNFKEQ come from the germline V gene. The CDR3: CASSQGGTPPYEQYF. The CDR3 coding sequence is TGTGCCAGCAGCCAAGGGGGGACACCCCCCTACGAGCAGTACTTC.

About this clonotype itself: The junction does not match germline at one end; this may be a read error. This sequence joins TRBV9 and TRBJ1-4, with D unclear. This CDR3 spans 11 amino acids. Looked up from germline, CDR1 is SGDLS and CDR2 is YYNGEE. CDR3 protein: CASSPSRPRRF. Here the CDR3 DNA reads TGTGCCAGCAGCCCCTCCCGTCCTCGCCGGTTT.

The chain links TRBV7-2 to TRBJ2-5; the D gene is possibly TRBD2 (5 bases). The CDR3 length is 18 residues. Germline V gene data show CDR1 as SGHTA and CDR2 as FQGNSA. Deletions cut 0 bases from V and 6 bases from J, with 23 bases between. CDR3 in DNA: TGTGCCAGCAGCTTAGCGGGTGGAAGCGGTCGAGGTTCAAAGACCCAGTACTTC. This translates into CASSLAGGSGRGSKTQYF.

This clonotype was recorded a few times. The chain uses TRBV5-4 and TRBJ2-3; D gene ambiguous. In germline, CDR1 is SGHNT, CDR2 YYREEE (reference sequence). The length of the CDR3 is 12 residues. V was clipped by 4 bases and J by 8 bases, with 11 bases between them. CDR3 in DNA: TGTGCCAGCAGCCCCGACCGGTTTACGCAGTATTTT. Residues: CASSPDRFTQYF.

This clonotype has more than one count but fewer than ten. This rearrangement joins TRBV7-9 to TRBJ1-5; the D gene is possibly TRBD1 (5 bases). CDR3 size: 16 residues. Trimming shortened V by 4 bases and J by 1 base, and 14 bases separated the two germline ends. Germline V CDR1 and CDR2: SEHNR, FQNEAQ (reference sequence). CDR3 sequence: CASSSRGERSNQPQHF. The CDR3 bases are TGTGCCAGCAGCTCGAGGGGAGAGCGGAGCAATCAGCCCCAGCATTTT.

The sample holds many counts of this clonotype. The junction shows a germline mismatch at one end, possibly a read error. The chain has TRBV20-1 and TRBJ1-3; D possibly corresponds to TRBD1 (5 bases). Germline assignment: CDR1 DFQATT and CDR2 SNEGSKA (reference sequence). The CDR3 contains 12 residues. Written as DNA, the CDR3 is TGCAGTGCTAGAGATCATGGAGGGGAGGTTGTTTTT. This gives the protein CSARDHGGEVVF.

V gene TRBV20-1 combines with J gene TRBJ2-1; D is possibly TRBD2 (5 bases). In germline, CDR1 is DFQATT, CDR2 SNEGSKA (reference sequence). CDR3 length equals 13 residues. The V end lost 0 bases, the J end lost 6 bases, and 9 bases lay between the germline ends. The CDR3 spells CSARERRFNEQFF. The CDR3 DNA is TGCAGTGCTAGAGAGAGGAGGTTCAATGAGCAGTTCTTC.